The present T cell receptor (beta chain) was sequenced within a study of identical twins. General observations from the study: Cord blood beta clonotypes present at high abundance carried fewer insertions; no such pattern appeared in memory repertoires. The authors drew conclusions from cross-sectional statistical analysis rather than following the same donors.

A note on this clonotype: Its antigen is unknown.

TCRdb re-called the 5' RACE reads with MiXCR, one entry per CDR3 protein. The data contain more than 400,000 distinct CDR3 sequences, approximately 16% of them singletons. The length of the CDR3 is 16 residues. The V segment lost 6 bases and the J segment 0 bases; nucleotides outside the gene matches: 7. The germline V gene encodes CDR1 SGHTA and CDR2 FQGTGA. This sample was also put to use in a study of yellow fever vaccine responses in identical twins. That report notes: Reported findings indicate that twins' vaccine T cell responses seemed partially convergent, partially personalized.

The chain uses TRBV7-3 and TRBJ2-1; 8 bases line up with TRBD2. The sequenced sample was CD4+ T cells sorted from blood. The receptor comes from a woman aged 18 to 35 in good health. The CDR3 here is CASSDRSGSSYNEQFF. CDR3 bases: TGTGCCAGCAGTGATAGAAGCGGGAGCTCCTACAATGAGCAGTTCTTC.